Here is one T cell receptor (beta chain) with its context. This CDR3 region has 14 residues. CDR1 is KGHSH and CDR2 is LQKENI in the germline V gene. V shed 3 bases, J shed 2 bases, and the junction held 3 bases outside the gene matches. Using immunoSEQ multiplex PCR, the repertoire was profiled, and TCRdb retains in-frame clones only, with some absent. The data hold some 80,000 clones, with about four fifths observed a single time. This entry comes from a study of CD4 T cell repertoires in COVID-19. V usage is TRBV18 and J usage is TRBJ2-7; TRBD2 agrees at 8 bases. The receptor's source is a human donor who had COVID-19. Here the sequenced sample was CD4+ T cells from peripheral blood, taken after recovery from COVID-19. The CDR3 protein is CASSPGAGAYEQYF. The CDR3 nucleotides read TGTGCCAGCTCACCTGGAGCGGGGGCCTACGAGCAGTACTTC.